The 5 T cell receptor beta chains below were found in one sample sequenced in a study of beta chain features in type 1 diabetes. The sequenced template was cDNA made from the entire isolated RNA. Produced via immunoSEQ multiplex PCR; TCRdb's table is partial and in-frame only. Of 350,000 or so clones in the sample, around a fifth were seen once. The material sequenced was naive CD4+ T cells from blood. The receptors stem from a woman aged 18-29 years in good health.

V gene TRBV30 combines with J gene TRBJ2-7; 8 nucleotides line up with TRBD2. Germline V CDR1 and CDR2: GTSNPN, SVGIG (reference sequence). CDR3 length: 17 residues. Trimming cost V 0 bases and J 2 bases; bases outside gene matches: 12. For the CDR3, the DNA is TGTGCCTGGAGTGTTTTCCCCCCAAGCGGGAGCACCTACGAGCAGTACTTC. Translated: CAWSVFPPSGSTYEQYF.

The chain recombines TRBV18 with TRBJ2-3, with 10 bases identical to TRBD2. The CDR3 spans 16 residues. After removal of 1 base from V and 3 bases from J, the junction contained 4 bases not matched to a gene. Germline assignment: CDR1 KGHSH and CDR2 LQKENI. As DNA, the CDR3 is TGTGCCAGCTCACCACGAAAACTAGCGGGAACAGATACGCAGTATTTT. Residues: CASSPRKLAGTDTQYF.

The J gene is TRBJ1-2, the V gene TRBV7-2; D possibly corresponds to TRBD1 (6 bases). The CDR3 loop spans 12 amino acids. The germline V gene has CDR1 SGHTA and CDR2 FQGNSA. Trimming removed 5 bases at V and 8 bases at J, with 12 bases between. The CDR3, as DNA: TGTGCCAGCAGCCCCCCGGGACAAGGCTACACCTTC. It yields the protein CASSPPGQGYTF.

The rearrangement joins TRBV9 to TRBJ2-5; a possible D gene is TRBD1 (5 bases). Looked up from germline, CDR1 is SGDLS and CDR2 is YYNGEE. With 2 bases removed from V and 0 bases from J, the gap between germline ends came to 8 bases. The CDR3 sequence is 14 residues long. The CDR3 protein is CASSVRQHQETQYF. The DNA for the CDR3 is TGTGCCAGCAGCGTGAGACAGCACCAAGAGACCCAGTACTTC.

The rearrangement uses TRBV5-1 and TRBJ2-7; D may be TRBD1 (6 bases). Trimming took 4 bases from V and 2 from J, leaving 19 bases between them. Per germline, CDR1 SGHRS and CDR2 YFSETQ. CDR3 length equals 16 residues. CDR3 in amino acids: CASSLAPSNRAYEQYF. Written as DNA, the CDR3 is TGCGCCAGCAGCCTCGCCCCATCCAACAGGGCCTACGAGCAGTACTTC.